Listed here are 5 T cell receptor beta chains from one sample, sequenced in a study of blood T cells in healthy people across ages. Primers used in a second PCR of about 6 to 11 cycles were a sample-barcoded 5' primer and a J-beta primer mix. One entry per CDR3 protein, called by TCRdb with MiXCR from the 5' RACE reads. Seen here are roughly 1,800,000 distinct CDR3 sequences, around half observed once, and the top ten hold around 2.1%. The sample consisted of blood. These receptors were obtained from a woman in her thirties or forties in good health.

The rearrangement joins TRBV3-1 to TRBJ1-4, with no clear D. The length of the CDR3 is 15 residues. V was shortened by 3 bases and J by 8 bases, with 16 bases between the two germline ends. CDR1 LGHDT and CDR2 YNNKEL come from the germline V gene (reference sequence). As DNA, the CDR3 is TGTGCCAGCAGCCACCTGACGGGATTTGAAGAAAAACTGTTTTTT. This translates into CASSHLTGFEEKLFF.

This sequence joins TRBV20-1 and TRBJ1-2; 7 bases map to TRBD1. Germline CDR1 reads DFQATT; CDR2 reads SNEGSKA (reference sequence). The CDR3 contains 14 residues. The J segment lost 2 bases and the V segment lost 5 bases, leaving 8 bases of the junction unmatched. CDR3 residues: CSAAQGGVNYGYTF. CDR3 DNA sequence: TGCAGTGCTGCACAAGGGGGCGTGAACTATGGCTACACCTTC.

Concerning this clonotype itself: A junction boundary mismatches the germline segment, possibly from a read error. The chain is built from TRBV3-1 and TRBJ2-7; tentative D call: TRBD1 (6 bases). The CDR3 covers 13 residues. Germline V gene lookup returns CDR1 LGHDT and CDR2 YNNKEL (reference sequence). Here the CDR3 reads CASSAWTVGERYF. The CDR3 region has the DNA TGTGCCAGCAGCGCCTGGACAGTGGGCGAGCGGTACTTC.

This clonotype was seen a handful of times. CDR3 DNA: TGTGCCATCAGTAATAACTACGGTAATGAGCAGTTCTTC. Its protein product is CAISNNYGNEQFF. The V call is TRBV10-3, the J call TRBJ2-1, with D unclear. Germline V gene sequence: CDR1 ENHRY, CDR2 SYGVKD. The CDR3 covers 13 residues. Trimming removed 5 bases at V and 7 bases at J, with 12 bases between.

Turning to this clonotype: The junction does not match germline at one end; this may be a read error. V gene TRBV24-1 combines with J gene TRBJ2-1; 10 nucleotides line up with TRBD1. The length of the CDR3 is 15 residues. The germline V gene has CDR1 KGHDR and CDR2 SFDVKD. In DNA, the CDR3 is TGTGACACCAATCCCGGGACAGGGGATTTCAATGAGCAGTTCTTC. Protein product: CDTNPGTGDFNEQFF.